One TCR beta chain is described in this entry. This clonotype was counted a few times. Its specific antigen is unknown. The input lacks base qualities; no much larger clone sits a single base away. Library preparation was by PCR. Sequencing relied on an Illumina HiSeq 2500. To normalize quantification of the TCRbeta repertoire, the TCR libraries were built with molecular barcoding that relied on unique molecular identifiers. TCRdb itself trimmed the public reads at Q25 with fastp, ran MiXCR and retained productive beta chains. One record per CDR3 amino acid sequence lists the most common genes and DNA. In all, the sample holds around 410,000 distinct CDR3 sequences, and 11% of those were seen once. In total, the top ten clones hold roughly 5.1% of the sample. CDR1 and CDR2, per the germline V gene (reference sequence), are MNHEY and SMNVEV. The CDR3 contains 13 residues, cysteine and phenylalanine counted. Of the read, only the CDR3 DNA is kept; its 39 bases are in frame from base 1. The trim is 0 bases for V and 6 bases for J, with a gap of 8 bases between the germline ends.

This entry is derived from a study of T-cell reconstitution after alpha-beta-depleted transplantation in children listed by TCRdb under 2016. About the study as a whole: Using TCR repertoire profiling, the study followed T-cell immune reconstitution in a quantitative way in children after TCRalphabeta/CD19-depleted allogeneic hematopoietic cell transplantation.

Sequencing used PBMCs from the stem cell graft donor, obtained from the stem cell graft. The V and J segments used are TRBV27 and TRBJ1-2; too little of a D gene remains to name it. The TCR originated in a human donor who donated a stem cell graft to a child with acute myeloid leukemia. The DNA reads TGTGCCAGCAGTTTATCGGCCTCGAATGGCTACACCTTC. Its coded protein is CASSLSASNGYTF.